This T cell receptor (beta chain) was sequenced in a study of technical replicates of blood from several donors. Libraries were prepared by immunoSEQ multiplex PCR; TCRdb keeps only in-frame clonotypes and omits some of them. Of tens of thousands of clones in the sample, roughly 98% were seen once. This clone was observed a single time. After removal of 5 bases from V and 6 bases from J, the junction contained 15 bases not matched to a gene. CDR1 SGHDT and CDR2 YYEEEE come from the germline V gene. The CDR3 runs 16 residues. The rearrangement joins TRBV5-6 to TRBJ2-7; 9 nucleotides agree with TRBD1. Sequenced input: T cells isolated from PBMCs. The sequence was obtained from a human donor in good health. CDR3 DNA sequence: TGTGCCAGCAGTGTGCTTCCCGGGACAGGGAGTCTCGAGCAGTACTTC. Its translation is CASSVLPGTGSLEQYF.